This T cell receptor (beta chain) derives from a study of shared clonotypes between healthy human individuals. The wider study: There were three CD4 naive, three CD4 memory, two CD8 naive and one CD8 memory plates per donor.

Selected positively for CCR7 and CD45RO-negative, naive CD8 cells excluded terminally differentiated effector memory CD45RA+ cells. This clone was found once. A roughly 200 ng quantity of DNA, 25,000 to 30,000 T cell genomes, went into the sorted-subset replicate PCRs. Only in-frame clones appear in the TCRdb table, and some are missing; sequencing was by immunoSEQ multiplex PCR. The profile shows millions of clones, roughly 95% of them singletons. This CDR3 has 15 amino acids. Germline CDR1 WNHNN, CDR2 SYGVQD (reference sequence). The germline V and J ends were trimmed by 2 bases and 4 bases, with 12 bases remaining between them.

The receptor was isolated from a man aged 18 to 30 in good health. What was sequenced was naive CD8+ T cells sorted from blood. The rearrangement joins TRBV10-1 to TRBJ2-1, with D hard to call. CDR3 residues: CASSEGSLYYNEQFF. CDR3 sequence (DNA): TGCGCCAGCAGTGAGGGGTCCTTATATTACAATGAGCAGTTCTTC.